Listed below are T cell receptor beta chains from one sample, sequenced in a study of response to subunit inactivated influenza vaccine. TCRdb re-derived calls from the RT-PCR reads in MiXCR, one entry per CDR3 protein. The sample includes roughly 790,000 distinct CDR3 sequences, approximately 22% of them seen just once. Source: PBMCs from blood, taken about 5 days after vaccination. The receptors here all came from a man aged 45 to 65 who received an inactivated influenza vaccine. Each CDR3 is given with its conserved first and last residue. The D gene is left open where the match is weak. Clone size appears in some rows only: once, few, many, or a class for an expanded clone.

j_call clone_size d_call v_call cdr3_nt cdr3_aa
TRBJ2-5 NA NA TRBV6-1 TGTGCCAGGACCGGGACTCCGCAAGAGACCCAGTACTTC CARTGTPQETQYF
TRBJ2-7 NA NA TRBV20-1 TGCAGTGCTAGAGACCCGATGCGGGACTACGAGCAGTACTTC CSARDPMRDYEQYF
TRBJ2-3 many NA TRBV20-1 TGCAGCGGGACTAGCACAGATACGCAGTATTTT CSGTSTDTQYF
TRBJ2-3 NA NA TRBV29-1 TGCAGCGCCTCGGGATTATTCACAGATACGCAGTATTTT CSASGLFTDTQYF
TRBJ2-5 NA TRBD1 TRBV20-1 TGCAGTGCTAGAGGGGGACAGGGGGCGGAGGAGACCCAGTACTTC CSARGGQGAEETQYF
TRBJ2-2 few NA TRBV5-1 TGCGCCAGCAGTGTGGGGGCGAACACCGGGGAGCTGTTTTTT CASSVGANTGELFF
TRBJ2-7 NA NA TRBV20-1 TGCAGTGCTTCCACAAGCGGCGAGCAGTACTTC CSASTSGEQYF
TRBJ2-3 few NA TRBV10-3 TGTGCCATCAGTGACGGAGGGGGGACAGATACGCAGTATTTT CAISDGGGTDTQYF
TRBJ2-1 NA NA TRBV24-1 TGTGCCACCAGTGACCCCGATCCCCGTGAGCAGTTCTTC CATSDPDPREQFF
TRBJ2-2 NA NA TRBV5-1 TGCGCCAGCAGCTTGGTACAGGCTAGCACCGGGGAGCTGTTTTTT CASSLVQASTGELFF
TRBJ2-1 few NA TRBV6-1 TGTGCCAGCAGCGAGACCGGGACGCCCGCCGTTCCCCCCTACAATGAGCAGTTCTTC CASSETGTPAVPPYNEQFF
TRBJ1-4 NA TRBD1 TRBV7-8 TGTGCCAGCAGCCGGGACAGGGGGCTAAATGAAAAACTGTTTTTT CASSRDRGLNEKLFF
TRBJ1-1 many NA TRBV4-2 TGTGCCAGCAGCCAAGCCGCGACAGAGAACACTGAAGCTTTCTTT CASSQAATENTEAFF
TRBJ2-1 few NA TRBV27 TGTGCCAGCAGTTTATATTCAAGGTCCAATGAGCAGTTCTTC CASSLYSRSNEQFF
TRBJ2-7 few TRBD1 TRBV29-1 TGCAGCGCCGCCCCGGACAGGGGGCCCTACGAGCAGTACTTC CSAAPDRGPYEQYF
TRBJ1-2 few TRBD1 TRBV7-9 TGTGCCAGCAGCTCAATACTGACAGGGAGCTACGGCTACACCTTC CASSSILTGSYGYTF
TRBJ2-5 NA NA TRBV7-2 TGTGCCAGCAGCTCCAGGGGGCGGGAGGGCCGCGAGACCCAGTACTTC CASSSRGREGRETQYF
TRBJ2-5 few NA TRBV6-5 TGTGCCAGCAGTTACGTGCCGCAAGAGACCCAGTACTTC CASSYVPQETQYF
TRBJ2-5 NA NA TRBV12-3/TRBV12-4 TGTGCCAGCAGCGATTGGGCTAGCAGGGAGACCCAGTACTTC CASSDWASRETQYF
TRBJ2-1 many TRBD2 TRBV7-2 TGTGCCAGCAGCCGAGGACTAGCGGGGGGTTACAATGAGCAGTTCTTC CASSRGLAGGYNEQFF
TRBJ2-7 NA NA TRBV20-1 TGCAGTGCTAGACCCAGGGGTCCGCCGCGCGAGCAGTACTTC CSARPRGPPREQYF
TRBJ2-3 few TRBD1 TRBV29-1 TGCAGCGTTGAAAATACAGGGGGCGCAGATACGCAGTATTTT CSVENTGGADTQYF
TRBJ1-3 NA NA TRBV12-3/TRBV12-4 TGTGCCAGCAGTACCTTCTACAGCTCTGGAAACACCATATATTTT CASSTFYSSGNTIYF
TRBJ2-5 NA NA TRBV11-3 TGTGCCAGCAGCTCCGGCGTCCGACAAGAGACCCAGTACTTC CASSSGVRQETQYF
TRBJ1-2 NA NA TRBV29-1 TGCAGCGTTGAAAGGGGTAACTATGGCTACACCTTC CSVERGNYGYTF
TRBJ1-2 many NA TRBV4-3 TGCGCCAGCAGCCAAGATCGGTTGGCCAAAGTGGGCGGCTACACCTTC CASSQDRLAKVGGYTF
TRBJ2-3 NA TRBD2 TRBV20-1 TGCAGTGCTAGTATGGCGGGGGGCCCAGATACGCAGTATTTT CSASMAGGPDTQYF
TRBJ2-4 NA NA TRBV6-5 TGTGCCAGCAGTTATTTGTATCGACTAGCCAAAAACATTCAGTACTTC CASSYLYRLAKNIQYF
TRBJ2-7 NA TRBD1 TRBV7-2 TGTGCCAGCAGCTTAGCCCTGGCTAACGTCCCAGGGGGCGAGCAGTACTTC CASSLALANVPGGEQYF
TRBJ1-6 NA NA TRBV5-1 TGCGCCAGCAGCCCGGGGGGGTCTCCACCCCTCCACTTT CASSPGGSPPLHF
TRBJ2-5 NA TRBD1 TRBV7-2 TGTGCCAGCAGTGATCGACAGGGATTAGAGACCCAGTACTTC CASSDRQGLETQYF